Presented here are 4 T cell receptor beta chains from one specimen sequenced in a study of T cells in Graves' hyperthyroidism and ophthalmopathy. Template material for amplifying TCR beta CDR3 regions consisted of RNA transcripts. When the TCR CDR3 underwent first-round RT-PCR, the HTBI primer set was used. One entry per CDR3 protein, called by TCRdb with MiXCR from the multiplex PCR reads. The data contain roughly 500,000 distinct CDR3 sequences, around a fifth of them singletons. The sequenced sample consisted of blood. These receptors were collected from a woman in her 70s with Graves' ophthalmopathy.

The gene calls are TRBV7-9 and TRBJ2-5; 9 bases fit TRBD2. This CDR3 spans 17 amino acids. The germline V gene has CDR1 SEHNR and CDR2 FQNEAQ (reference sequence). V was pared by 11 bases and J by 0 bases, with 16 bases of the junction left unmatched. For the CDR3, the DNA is TGTGCCCGTCAAGGCCTAGCGGGGTTCTCCGACCAAGAGACCCAGTACTTC. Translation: CARQGLAGFSDQETQYF.

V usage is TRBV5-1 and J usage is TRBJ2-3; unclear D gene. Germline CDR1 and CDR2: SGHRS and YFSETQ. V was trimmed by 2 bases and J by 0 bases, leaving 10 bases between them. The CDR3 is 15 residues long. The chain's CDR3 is CASSFGHASTDTQYF. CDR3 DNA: TGCGCCAGCAGCTTTGGGCACGCAAGCACAGATACGCAGTATTTT.

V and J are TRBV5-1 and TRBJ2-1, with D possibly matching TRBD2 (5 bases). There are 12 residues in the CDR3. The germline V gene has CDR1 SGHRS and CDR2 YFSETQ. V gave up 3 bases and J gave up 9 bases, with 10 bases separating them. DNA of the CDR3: TGCGCCAGCAGCTACCTAGAGGGTGAGCAGTTCTTC. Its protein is CASSYLEGEQFF.

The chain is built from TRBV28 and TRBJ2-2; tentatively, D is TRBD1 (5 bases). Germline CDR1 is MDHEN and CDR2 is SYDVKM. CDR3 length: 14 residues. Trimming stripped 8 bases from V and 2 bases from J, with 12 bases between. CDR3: CASFKTVNTGELFF. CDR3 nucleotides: TGTGCCAGCTTTAAGACAGTTAACACCGGGGAGCTGTTTTTT.